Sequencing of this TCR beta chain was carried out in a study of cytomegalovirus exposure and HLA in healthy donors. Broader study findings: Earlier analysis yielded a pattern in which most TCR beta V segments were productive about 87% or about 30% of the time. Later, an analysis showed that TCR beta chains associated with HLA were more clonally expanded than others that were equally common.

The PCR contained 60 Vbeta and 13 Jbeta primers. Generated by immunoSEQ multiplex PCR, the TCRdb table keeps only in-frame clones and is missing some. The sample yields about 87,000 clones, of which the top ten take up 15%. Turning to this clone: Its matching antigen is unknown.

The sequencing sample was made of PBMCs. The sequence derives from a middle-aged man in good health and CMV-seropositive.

The CDR3 spells CASSLAGNTEAFF. The CDR3 nucleotides are TGTGCCAGCAGCTTGGCGGGGAACACTGAAGCTTTCTTT. The V gene is TRBV5-8, the J gene TRBJ1-1, with D unresolved. This CDR3 has 13 residues. V gave up 0 bases and J gave up 1 base, with 4 bases separating them. CDR1 and CDR2 from the germline V gene are SGHTS and YDEGEE. Combining the CDR3 with reference TRBV5-8 and TRBJ1-1 gives the whole variable domain EAGVTQSPTHLIKTRGQQATLRCSPISGHTSVYWYQQALGLGLQFLLWYDEGEERNRGNFPPRFSGRQFPNYSSELNVNALELEDSALYLCASSLAGNTEAFFGQGTRLTVV.